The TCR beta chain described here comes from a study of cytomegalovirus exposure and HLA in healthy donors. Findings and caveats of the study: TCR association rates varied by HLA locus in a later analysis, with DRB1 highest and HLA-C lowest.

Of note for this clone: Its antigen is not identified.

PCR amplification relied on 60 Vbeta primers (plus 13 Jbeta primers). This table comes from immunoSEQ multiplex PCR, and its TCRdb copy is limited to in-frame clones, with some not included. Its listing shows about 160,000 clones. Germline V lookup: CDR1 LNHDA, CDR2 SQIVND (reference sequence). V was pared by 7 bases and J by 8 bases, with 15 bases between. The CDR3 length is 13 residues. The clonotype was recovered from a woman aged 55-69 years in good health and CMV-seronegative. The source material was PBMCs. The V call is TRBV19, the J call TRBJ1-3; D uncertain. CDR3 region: CASTLTGRDTIYF. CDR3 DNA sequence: TGTGCCAGTACCCTCACGGGGAGGGACACCATATATTTT.